This T cell receptor beta chain was sequenced for a study of CXCR3-negative and CXCR3-positive naive CD8 T cells. Study-wide findings and caveats: Researchers report that CXCR3-positive naive cells carry more hydrophobic TRB CDR3s than CXCR3-negative naive cells. In cryopreserved cells, CXCR3 expression partially decreased, and fresh PBMCs were used in most assays.

Comments on this clonotype: The antigen remains undetermined.

CDR1 and CDR2 from the germline V gene are LGHNA and YSLEER. The CDR3 totals 13 residues. The TRB cDNA libraries were prepared by 5' RACE with UMI labels. TCRdb processed the 5' RACE reads again and assigns one entry to each CDR3 protein, with no DNA. Here the sample table reports tens of thousands of distinct CDR3 sequences. The V and J genes are TRBV4-3 and TRBJ2-2. Sample: naive CXCR3+ CD8+ T cells from blood. Subset here: CD45RO-CCR7+CD27+CD95- naive CD8+ T cells expressing CXCR3 (TNR3+). This TCR was sampled from a human donor in good health. Some clones in this sample may be carry-over from other donors' samples. The CDR3 here is CASSFGKTGELFF.